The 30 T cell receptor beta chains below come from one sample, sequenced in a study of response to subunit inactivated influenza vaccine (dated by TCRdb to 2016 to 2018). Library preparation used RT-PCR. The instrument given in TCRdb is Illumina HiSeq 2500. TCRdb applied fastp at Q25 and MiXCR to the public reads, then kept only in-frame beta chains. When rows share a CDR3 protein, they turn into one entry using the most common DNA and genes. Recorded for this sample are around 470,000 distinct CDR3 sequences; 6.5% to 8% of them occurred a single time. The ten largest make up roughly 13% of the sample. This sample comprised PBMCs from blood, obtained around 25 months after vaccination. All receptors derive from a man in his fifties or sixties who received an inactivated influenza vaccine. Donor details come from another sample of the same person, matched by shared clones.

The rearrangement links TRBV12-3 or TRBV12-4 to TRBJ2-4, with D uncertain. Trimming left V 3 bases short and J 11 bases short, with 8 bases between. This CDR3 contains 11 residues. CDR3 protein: CASSFESFQYF. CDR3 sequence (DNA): TGTGCCAGCAGTTTTGAGTCTTTTCAGTACTTC.

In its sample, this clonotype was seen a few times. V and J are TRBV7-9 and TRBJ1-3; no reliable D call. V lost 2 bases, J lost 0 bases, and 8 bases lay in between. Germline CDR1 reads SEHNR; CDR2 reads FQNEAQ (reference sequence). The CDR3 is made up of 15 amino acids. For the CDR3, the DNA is TGTGCCAGCAGCTTAAGGTCCGGCTCTGGAAACACCATATATTTT. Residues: CASSLRSGSGNTIYF.

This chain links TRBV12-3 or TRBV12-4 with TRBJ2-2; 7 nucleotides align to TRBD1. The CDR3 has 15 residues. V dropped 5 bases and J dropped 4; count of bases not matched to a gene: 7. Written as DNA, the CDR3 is TGTGCCAGCAGTGGAAGACAGGGCGGCACCGGGGAGCTGTTTTTT. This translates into CASSGRQGGTGELFF.

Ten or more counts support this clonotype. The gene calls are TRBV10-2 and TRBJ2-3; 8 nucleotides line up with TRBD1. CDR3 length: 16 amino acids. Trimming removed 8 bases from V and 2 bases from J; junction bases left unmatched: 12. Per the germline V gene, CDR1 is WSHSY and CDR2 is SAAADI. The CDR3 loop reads CASYPRVTGATDTQYF. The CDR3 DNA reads TGCGCCAGCTATCCGAGAGTGACAGGGGCCACAGATACGCAGTATTTT.

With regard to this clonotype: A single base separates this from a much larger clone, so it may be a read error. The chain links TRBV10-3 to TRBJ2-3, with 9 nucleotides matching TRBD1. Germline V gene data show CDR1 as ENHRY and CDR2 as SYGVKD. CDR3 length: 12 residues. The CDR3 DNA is TGTGCCATCGGGACAGGGACAGATATGCAGTATTTT. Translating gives CAIGTGTDMQYF.

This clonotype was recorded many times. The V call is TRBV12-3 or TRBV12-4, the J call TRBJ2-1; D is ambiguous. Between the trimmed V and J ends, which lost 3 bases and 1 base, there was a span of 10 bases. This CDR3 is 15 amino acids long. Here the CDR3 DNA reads TGTGCCAGCAGTTTGCGAGAAAAGTCCTACAATGAGCAGTTCTTC. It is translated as CASSLREKSYNEQFF.

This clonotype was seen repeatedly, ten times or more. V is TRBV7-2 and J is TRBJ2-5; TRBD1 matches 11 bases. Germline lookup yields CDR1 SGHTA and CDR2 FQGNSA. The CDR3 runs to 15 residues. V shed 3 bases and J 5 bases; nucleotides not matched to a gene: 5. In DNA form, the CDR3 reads TGTGCCAGCAGCTTGGGACAGGGGGGTGGGGAGACCCAGTACTTC. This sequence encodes CASSLGQGGGETQYF.

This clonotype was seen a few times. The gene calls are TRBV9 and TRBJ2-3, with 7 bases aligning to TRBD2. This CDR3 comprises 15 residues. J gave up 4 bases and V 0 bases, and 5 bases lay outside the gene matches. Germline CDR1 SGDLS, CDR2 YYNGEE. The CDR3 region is CASSVVGTTSDTQYF. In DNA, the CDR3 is TGTGCCAGCAGCGTAGTTGGGACTACGTCAGATACGCAGTATTTT.

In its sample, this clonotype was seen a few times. The CDR3, as DNA: TGTGCCAGCAGCTTACCAGGCGGCCCGCCGCAGTATTTT. Translated: CASSLPGGPPQYF. The V and J genes are TRBV7-2 and TRBJ2-3, with D unresolved. In germline, CDR1 is SGHTA, CDR2 FQGNSA. CDR3 size: 13 residues. Deletions cut 2 bases from V and 10 bases from J, with 13 bases between.

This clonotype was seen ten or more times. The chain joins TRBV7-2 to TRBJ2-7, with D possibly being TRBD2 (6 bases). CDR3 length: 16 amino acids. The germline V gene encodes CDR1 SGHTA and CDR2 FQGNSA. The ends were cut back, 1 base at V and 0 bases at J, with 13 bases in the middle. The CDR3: CASSLVRTTSSYEQYF. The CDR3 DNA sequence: TGTGCCAGCAGCTTAGTCCGGACTACTAGCTCCTACGAGCAGTACTTC.

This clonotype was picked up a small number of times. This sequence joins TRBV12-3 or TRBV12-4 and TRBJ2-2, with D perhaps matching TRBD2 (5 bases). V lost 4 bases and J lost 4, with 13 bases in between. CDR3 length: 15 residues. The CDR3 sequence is CASSSRERSTGELFF. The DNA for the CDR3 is TGTGCCAGCAGTTCGAGGGAGAGGAGCACCGGGGAGCTGTTTTTT.

The CDR3 nucleotides are TGTGCCGCTGCCCGCGGGGGGACCACAGATACGCAGTATTTT. It encodes CAAARGGTTDTQYF. This chain connects TRBV12-3 or TRBV12-4 to TRBJ2-3; 8 nucleotides match TRBD2. The CDR3 contains 14 residues. V shed 11 bases, J shed 2 bases, and the junction held 9 bases outside the gene matches.

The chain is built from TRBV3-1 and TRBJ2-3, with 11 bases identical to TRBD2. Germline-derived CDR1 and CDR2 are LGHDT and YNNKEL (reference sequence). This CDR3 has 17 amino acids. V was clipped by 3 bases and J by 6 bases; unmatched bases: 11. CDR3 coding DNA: TGTGCCAGCAGCCAGCATGTGGCGGGGACTAGCGGCGATACGCAGTATTTT. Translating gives CASSQHVAGTSGDTQYF.

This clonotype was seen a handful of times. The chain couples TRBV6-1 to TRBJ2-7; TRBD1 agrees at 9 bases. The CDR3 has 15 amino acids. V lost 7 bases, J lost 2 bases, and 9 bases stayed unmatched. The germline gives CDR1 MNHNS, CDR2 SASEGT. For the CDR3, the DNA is TGTGCCAGCAAAGACAGGGGGAGACTTACCTACGAGCAGTACTTC. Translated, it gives CASKDRGRLTYEQYF.

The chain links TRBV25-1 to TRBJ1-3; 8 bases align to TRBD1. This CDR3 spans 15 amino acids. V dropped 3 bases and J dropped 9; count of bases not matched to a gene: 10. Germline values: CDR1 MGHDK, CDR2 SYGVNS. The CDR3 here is CASSDQQGVAGTIYF. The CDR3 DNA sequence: TGTGCCAGCAGTGACCAACAGGGGGTCGCGGGCACCATATATTTT.

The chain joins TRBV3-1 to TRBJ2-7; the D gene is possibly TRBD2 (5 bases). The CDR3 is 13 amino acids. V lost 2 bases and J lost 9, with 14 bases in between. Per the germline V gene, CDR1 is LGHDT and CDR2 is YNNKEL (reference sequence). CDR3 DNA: TGTGCCAGCAGCCAAAATCCGGGCAGCGGGCAGTACTTC. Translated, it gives CASSQNPGSGQYF.

CDR3 sequence reads: CSARVGEHEQYF. Here the CDR3 DNA reads TGCAGTGCTAGAGTTGGGGAGCACGAGCAGTACTTC. This rearrangement joins TRBV20-1 to TRBJ2-7, with a possible D match to TRBD2 (5 bases). The ends were cut back, 1 base at V and 5 bases at J, with 9 bases in the middle. CDR1 is DFQATT and CDR2 is SNEGSKA in the germline V gene (reference sequence). The CDR3 contains 12 residues.

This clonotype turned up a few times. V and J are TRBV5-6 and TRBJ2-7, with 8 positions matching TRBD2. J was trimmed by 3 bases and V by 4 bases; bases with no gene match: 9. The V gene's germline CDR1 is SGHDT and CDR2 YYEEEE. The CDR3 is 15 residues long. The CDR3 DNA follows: TGTGCCAGCAGCCCCACCCACGGGAGGGGCTACGAGCAGTACTTC. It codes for CASSPTHGRGYEQYF. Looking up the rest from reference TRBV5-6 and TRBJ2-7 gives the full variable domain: DAGVTQSPTHLIKTRGQQVTLRCSPKSGHDTVSWYQQALGQGPQFIFQYYEEEERQRGNFPDRFSGHQFPNYSSELNVNALLLGDSALYLCASSPTHGRGYEQYFGPGTRLTVT.

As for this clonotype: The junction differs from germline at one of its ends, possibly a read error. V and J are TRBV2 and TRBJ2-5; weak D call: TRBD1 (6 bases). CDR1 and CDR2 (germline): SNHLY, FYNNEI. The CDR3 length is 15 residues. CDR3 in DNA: TGTGCCAGCTCTTGGACAGCCTTGTACCAAGATACCCAGTACTTC. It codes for CASSWTALYQDTQYF.

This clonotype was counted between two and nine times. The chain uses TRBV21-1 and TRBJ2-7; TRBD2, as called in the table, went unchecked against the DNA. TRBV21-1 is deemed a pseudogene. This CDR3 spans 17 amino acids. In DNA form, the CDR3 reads TGTGCCAGCAGCAAAGGGCTTCTCTCCCAGTTTTTGTTGGAGCAGTACTTC. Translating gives CASSKGLLSQFLLEQYF.

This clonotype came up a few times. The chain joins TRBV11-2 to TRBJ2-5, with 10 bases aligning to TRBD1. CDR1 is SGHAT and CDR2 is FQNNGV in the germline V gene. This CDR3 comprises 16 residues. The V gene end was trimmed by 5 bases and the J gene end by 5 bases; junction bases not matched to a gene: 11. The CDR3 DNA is TGTGCCAGCAGCAGAACCGGGACAGGGGCCATGGAGACCCAGTACTTC. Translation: CASSRTGTGAMETQYF.

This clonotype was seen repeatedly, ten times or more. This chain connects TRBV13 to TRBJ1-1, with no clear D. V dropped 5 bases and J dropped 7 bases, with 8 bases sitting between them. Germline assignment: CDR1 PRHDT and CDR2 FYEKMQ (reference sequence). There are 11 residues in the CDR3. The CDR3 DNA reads TGTGCCAGCAGCCTCGGGAGTGAAGCTTTCTTT. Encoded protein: CASSLGSEAFF.

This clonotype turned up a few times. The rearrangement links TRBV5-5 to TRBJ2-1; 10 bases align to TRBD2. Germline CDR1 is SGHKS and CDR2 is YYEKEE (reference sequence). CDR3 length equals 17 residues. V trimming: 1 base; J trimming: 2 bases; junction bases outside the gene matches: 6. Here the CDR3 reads CASSLTSLAGAYNEQFF. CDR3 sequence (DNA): TGTGCCAGCAGCTTGACTTCTCTAGCGGGGGCCTACAATGAGCAGTTCTTC. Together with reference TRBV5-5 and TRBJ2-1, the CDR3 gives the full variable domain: DAGVTQSPTHLIKTRGQQVTLRCSPISGHKSVSWYQQVLGQGPQFIFQYYEKEERGRGNFPDRFSARQFPNYSSELNVNALLLGDSALYLCASSLTSLAGAYNEQFFGPGTRLTVL.

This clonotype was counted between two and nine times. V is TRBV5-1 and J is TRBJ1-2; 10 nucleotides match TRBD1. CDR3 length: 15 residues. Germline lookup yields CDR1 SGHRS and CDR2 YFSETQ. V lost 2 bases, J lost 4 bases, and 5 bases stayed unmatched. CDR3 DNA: TGCGCCAGCAGCTTACAGACAGGGGGCATCTATGGCTACACCTTC. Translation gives CASSLQTGGIYGYTF.

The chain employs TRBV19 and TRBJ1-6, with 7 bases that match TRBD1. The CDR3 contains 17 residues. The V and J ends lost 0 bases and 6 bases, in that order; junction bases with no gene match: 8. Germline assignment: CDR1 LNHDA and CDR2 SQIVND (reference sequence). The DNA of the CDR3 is TGTGCCAGTAGTATAGATCACCGTGGGACAGCTAATTCACCCCTCCACTTT. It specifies CASSIDHRGTANSPLHF.

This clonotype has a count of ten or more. The CDR3 bases are TGCGCCAGCAGCTTGCGCCAGCCAACCTACGAGCAGTACTTC. Translating it yields CASSLRQPTYEQYF. The V call is TRBV5-1, the J call TRBJ2-7; no clear D. This CDR3 region has 14 residues. Germline assignment: CDR1 SGHRS and CDR2 YFSETQ. V shed 1 base and J shed 2 bases, with 10 bases lying between them.

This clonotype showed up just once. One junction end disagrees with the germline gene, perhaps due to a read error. CDR3 region: CSAGADTEYF. CDR3 nucleotides: TGCAGTGCGGGGGCCGATACGGAGTATTTT. V gene TRBV29-1 combines with J gene TRBJ2-3, with TRBD2 as a possible D gene (7 bases). This CDR3 contains 10 residues. The germline V gene has CDR1 SQVTM and CDR2 ANQGSEA.

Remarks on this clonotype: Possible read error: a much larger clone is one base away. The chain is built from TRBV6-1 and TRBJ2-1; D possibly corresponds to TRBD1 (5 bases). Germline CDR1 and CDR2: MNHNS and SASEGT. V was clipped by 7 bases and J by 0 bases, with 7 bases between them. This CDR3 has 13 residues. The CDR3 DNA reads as TGTGCCAGCAAGCAGGGCTCCTACAATGAGCAGTTCTTC. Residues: CASKQGSYNEQFF.

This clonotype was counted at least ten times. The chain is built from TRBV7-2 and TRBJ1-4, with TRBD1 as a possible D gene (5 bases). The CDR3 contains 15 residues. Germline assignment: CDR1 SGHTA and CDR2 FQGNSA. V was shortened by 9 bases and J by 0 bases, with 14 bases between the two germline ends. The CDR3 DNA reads TGTGCCAGTGGGGCGTTCACAACAACTAATGAAAAACTGTTTTTT. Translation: CASGAFTTTNEKLFF.

This CDR3 reads CATSRGQDKETQYF. CDR3 bases: TGTGCCACCAGCAGGGGACAGGACAAAGAGACCCAGTACTTC. V and J are TRBV15 and TRBJ2-5; 8 nucleotides agree with TRBD1. The V gene's germline CDR1 is LNHNV and CDR2 YYDKDF (reference sequence). Trimming took 3 bases from V and 3 from J; bases not matched to a gene: 3. The CDR3 spans 14 residues. The variable domain in full, completed from reference TRBV15 and TRBJ2-5, reads DAMVIQNPRYQVTQFGKPVTLSCSQTLNHNVMYWYQQKSSQAPKLLFHYYDKDFNNEADTPDNFQSRRPNTSFCFLDIRSPGLGDTAMYLCATSRGQDKETQYFGPGTRLLVL.